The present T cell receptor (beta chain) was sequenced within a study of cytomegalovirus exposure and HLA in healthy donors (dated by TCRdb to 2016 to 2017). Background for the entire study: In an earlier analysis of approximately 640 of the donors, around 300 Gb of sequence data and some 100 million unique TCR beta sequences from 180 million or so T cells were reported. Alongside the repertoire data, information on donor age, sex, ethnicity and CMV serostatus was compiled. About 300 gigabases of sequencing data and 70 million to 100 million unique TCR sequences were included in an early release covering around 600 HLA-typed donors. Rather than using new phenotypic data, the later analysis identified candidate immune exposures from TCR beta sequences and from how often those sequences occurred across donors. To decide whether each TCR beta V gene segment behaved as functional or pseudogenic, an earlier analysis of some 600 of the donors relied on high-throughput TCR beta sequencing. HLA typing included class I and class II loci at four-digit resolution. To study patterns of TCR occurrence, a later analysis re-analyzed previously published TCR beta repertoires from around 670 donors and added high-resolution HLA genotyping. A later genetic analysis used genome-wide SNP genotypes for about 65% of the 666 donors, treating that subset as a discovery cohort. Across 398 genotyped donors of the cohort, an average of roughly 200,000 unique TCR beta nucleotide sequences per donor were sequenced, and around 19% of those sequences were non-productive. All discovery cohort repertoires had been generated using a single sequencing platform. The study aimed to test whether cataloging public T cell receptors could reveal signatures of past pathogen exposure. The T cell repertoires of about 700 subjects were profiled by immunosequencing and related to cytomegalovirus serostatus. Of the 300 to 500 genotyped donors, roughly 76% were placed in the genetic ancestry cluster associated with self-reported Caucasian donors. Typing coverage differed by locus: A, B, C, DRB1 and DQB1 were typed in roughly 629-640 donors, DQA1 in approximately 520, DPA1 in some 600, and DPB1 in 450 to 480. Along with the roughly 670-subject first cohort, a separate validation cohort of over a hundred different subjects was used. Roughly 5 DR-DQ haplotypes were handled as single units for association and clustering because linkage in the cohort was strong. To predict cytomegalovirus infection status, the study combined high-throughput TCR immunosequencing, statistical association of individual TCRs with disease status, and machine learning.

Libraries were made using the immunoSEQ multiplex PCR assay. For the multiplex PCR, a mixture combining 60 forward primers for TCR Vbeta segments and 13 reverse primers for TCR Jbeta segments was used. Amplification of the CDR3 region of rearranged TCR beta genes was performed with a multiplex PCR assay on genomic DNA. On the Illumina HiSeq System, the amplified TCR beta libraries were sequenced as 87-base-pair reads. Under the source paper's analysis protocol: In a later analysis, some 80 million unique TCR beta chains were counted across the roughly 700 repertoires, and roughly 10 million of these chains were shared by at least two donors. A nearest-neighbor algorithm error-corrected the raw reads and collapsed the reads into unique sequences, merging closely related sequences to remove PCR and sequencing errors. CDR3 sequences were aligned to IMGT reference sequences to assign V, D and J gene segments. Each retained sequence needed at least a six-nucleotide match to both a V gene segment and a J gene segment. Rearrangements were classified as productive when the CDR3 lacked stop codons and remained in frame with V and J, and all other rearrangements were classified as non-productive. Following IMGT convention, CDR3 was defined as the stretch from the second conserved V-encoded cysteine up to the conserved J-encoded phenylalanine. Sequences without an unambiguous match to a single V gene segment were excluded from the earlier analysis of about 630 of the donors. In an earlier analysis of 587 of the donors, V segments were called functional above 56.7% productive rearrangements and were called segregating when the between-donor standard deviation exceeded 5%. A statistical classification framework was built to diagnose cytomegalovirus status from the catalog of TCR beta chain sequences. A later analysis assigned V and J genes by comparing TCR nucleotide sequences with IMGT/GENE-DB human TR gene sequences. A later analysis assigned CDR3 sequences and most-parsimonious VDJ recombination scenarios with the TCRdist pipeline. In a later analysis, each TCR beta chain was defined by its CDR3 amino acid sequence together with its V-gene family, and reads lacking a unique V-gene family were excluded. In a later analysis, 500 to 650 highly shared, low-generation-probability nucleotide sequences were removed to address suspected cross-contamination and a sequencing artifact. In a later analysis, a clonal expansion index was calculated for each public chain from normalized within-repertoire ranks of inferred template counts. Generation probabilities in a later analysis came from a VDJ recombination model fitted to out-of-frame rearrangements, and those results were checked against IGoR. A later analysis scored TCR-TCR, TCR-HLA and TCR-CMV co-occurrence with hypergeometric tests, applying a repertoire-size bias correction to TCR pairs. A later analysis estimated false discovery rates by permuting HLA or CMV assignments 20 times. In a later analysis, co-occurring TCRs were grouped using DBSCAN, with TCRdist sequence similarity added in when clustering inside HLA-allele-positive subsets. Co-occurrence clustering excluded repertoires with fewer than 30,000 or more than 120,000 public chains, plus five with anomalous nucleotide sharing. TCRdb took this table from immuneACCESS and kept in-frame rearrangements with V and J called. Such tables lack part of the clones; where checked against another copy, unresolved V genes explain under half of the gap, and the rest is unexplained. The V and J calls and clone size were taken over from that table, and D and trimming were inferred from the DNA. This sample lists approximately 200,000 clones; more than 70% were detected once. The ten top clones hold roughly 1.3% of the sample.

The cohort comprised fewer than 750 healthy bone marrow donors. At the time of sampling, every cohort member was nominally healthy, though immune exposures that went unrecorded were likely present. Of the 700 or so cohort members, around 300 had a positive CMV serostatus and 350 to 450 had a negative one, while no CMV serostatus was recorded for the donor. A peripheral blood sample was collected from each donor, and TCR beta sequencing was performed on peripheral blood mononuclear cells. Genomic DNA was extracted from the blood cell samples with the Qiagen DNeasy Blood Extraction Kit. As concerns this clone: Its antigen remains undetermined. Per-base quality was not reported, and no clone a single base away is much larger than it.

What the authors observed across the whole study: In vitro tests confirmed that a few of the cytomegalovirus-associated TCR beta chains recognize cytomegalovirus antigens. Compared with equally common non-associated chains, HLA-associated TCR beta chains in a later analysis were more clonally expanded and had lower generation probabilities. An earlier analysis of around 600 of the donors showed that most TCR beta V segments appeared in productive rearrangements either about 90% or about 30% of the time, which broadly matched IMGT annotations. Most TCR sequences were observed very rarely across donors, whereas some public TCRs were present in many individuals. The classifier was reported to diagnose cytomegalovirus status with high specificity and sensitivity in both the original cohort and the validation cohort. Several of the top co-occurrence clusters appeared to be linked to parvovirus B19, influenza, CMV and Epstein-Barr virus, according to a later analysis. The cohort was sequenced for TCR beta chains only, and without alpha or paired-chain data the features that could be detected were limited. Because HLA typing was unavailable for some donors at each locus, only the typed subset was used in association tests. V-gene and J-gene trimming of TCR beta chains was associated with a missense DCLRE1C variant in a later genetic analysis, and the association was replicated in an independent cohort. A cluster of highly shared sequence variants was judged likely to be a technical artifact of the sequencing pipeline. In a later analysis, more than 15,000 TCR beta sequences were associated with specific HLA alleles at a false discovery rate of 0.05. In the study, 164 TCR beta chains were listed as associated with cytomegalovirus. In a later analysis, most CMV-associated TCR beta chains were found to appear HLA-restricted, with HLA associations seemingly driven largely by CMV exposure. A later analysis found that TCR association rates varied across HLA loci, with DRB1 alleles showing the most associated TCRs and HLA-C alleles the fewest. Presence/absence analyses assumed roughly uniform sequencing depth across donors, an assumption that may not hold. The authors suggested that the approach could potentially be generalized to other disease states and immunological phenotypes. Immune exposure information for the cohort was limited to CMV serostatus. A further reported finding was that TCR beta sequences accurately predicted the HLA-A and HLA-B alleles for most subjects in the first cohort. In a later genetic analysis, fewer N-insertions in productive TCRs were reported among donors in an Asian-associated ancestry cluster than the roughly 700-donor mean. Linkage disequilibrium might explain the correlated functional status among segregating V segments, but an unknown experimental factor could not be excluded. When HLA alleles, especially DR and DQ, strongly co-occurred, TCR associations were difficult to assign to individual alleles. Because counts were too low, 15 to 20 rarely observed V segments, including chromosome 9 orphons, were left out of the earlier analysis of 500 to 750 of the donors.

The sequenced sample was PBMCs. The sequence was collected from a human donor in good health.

The nucleotide sequence reads TGTGCCAGCAGCTTAGTTGGCCCCTACGAGCAGTACTTC. Translated, this gives CASSLVGPYEQYF. This sequence uses TRBV7-9 and TRBJ2-7, with no confidently assigned D gene. There are 13 amino acids in the CDR3, from cysteine to phenylalanine inclusive. Solely the CDR3 DNA is kept, with 39 bases framed from the first base. V lost 1 base and J lost 2 bases; the stretch between them is 6 bases long. In the germline V gene (reference sequence), CDR1 corresponds to SEHNR and CDR2 to FQNEAQ.